The source of this TCR beta chain is a study of CXCR3-negative and CXCR3-positive naive CD8 T cells. UMI-labeled 5' RACE TRB cDNA libraries were prepared from the cells. TCRdb reanalyzed the 5' RACE reads and collapses them to one entry per CDR3 protein, without DNA. Its listing shows tens of thousands of distinct CDR3 sequences. Broader study findings: Naive cells that were CXCR3-positive had more hydrophobic TRB CDR3s (compared with CXCR3-negative naive cells). Researchers report CXCR3 expression partially decreased after cryopreservation, with fresh PBMCs used in most assays.

A note on this clonotype: What it recognizes is unknown.

From germline, CDR1 is SQVTM and CDR2 ANQGSEA. The CDR3 totals 15 residues. The clonotype comes from a human donor in good health. Some clones in this sample may be carry-over from other donors' samples. The chain carries TRBV29-1 and TRBJ1-1; the TCRdb D gene call, TRBD1, has no DNA to confirm it. Sequencing used naive CXCR3+ CD8+ T cells from blood. The subset here: CD45RO-CCR7+CD27+CD95- naive CD8+ T cells expressing CXCR3 (TNR3+). The CDR3: CSVAPFRDPRTEAFF.